The present T cell receptor (beta chain) was sequenced within a study of blood T cell repertoires in COVID-19. Across the study: Some COVID-19 samples were acute and others convalescent; all came from the United States, Italy and Spain. PBMCs, B-cell-depleted T cells, or T cells provided the cDNA or gDNA that made up the material.

In the authors' workflow: Reference gene primers were amplified, and this amplification served to estimate nucleated cell counts. Sequencing used immunoSEQ multiplex PCR; TCRdb keeps in-frame clones, though not all of them. V, J and clone size are taken as reported in that table, and D and trimming were inferred from the DNA itself. This sample has 68,000 or so clones, with 87% found just once. Germline V gives CDR1 SGHTA, CDR2 FQGNSA. CDR3 length equals 19 residues. The J segment lost 4 bases and the V segment lost 4 bases, leaving 15 bases of the junction unmatched. The TCR sequence derives from a man aged 45-60 years with active COVID-19. Sequenced: peripheral blood. V gene TRBV7-2 combines with J gene TRBJ1-4; 10 bases fit TRBD1. CDR3 loop: CASSYFIGTGAAFNEKLFF. The CDR3 bases are TGTGCCAGCAGCTATTTTATAGGGACAGGGGCGGCCTTTAATGAAAAACTGTTTTTT.